A selection of T cell receptor beta chains follows, all from one sample in a study of OX40 agonist ivuxolimab in advanced cancers. This table comes from immunoSEQ multiplex PCR, and its TCRdb copy is limited to in-frame clones, with some not included. The data hold about 26,000 clones, with 79% observed a single time. This specimen was CD4+ or CD8+ T cells sorted from blood, taken in a trial of the OX40 agonist ivuxolimab. The receptor set was obtained from an adult with an advanced solid tumor such as melanoma, head and neck, liver or kidney cancer. CDR3s include the opening cysteine and the closing phenylalanine or tryptophan. Fields, in order: V gene, J gene, D gene, clone size, CDR3 protein, CDR3 DNA. A D gene is named only where the DNA matches it firmly. A clone size is listed for some rows: how often the clone was seen (once, few, many), or a class if it is expanded.

V gene: TRBV29-1; J gene: TRBJ2-1; D gene: -; clone size: -; CDR3 protein: CSGVWGVEQFF; CDR3 DNA: TGCAGCGGCGTCTGGGGTGTTGAGCAGTTCTTC
V gene: TRBV7-9; J gene: TRBJ2-1; D gene: -; clone size: -; CDR3 protein: CASSLGRRDNFNEQFF; CDR3 DNA: TGTGCCAGCAGCTTAGGTCGACGGGACAACTTCAATGAGCAGTTCTTC
V gene: TRBV29-1; J gene: TRBJ2-1; D gene: -; clone size: -; CDR3 protein: CSVVSSPQAPTHNEQFF; CDR3 DNA: TGCAGCGTTGTCTCCTCTCCTCAGGCACCGACCCACAATGAGCAGTTCTTC
V gene: TRBV7-9; J gene: TRBJ2-1; D gene: -; clone size: -; CDR3 protein: CASSRATGNYNEQFF; CDR3 DNA: TGTGCCAGCAGCCGAGCCACGGGGAACTACAATGAGCAGTTCTTC
V gene: TRBV6-6; J gene: TRBJ1-4; D gene: -; clone size: -; CDR3 protein: CASSISTEGGEKLFF; CDR3 DNA: TGTGCCAGCAGTATATCGACAGAGGGTGGTGAAAAACTGTTTTTT
V gene: TRBV5-5; J gene: TRBJ2-3; D gene: -; clone size: -; CDR3 protein: CASSLVDFSTDTQYF; CDR3 DNA: TGTGCCAGCAGCTTGGTGGACTTTAGCACAGATACGCAGTATTTT
V gene: TRBV2; J gene: TRBJ1-1; D gene: -; clone size: once; CDR3 protein: CASNDPEAFF; CDR3 DNA: TGTGCCAGCAATGATCCCGAAGCTTTCTTT
V gene: TRBV15; J gene: TRBJ2-6; D gene: -; clone size: -; CDR3 protein: CATSRGTNQGSAGANVLTF; CDR3 DNA: TGTGCCACCAGCAGGGGTACTAATCAGGGTAGCGCTGGGGCCAACGTCCTGACTTTC
V gene: TRBV6-6; J gene: TRBJ1-5; D gene: -; clone size: -; CDR3 protein: CASSLLGRDSHQPQHF; CDR3 DNA: TGTGCCAGCAGTCTGCTGGGTCGGGACTCTCATCAGCCCCAGCATTTT
V gene: TRBV4-1; J gene: TRBJ2-1; D gene: -; clone size: -; CDR3 protein: CASSQDSGTYNEQFF; CDR3 DNA: TGCGCCAGCAGCCAAGACTCCGGGACCTACAATGAGCAGTTCTTC
V gene: TRBV11-2; J gene: TRBJ2-7; D gene: TRBD1; clone size: few; CDR3 protein: CASSLGTGGDHSYEQYF; CDR3 DNA: TGTGCCAGCAGCCTCGGGACAGGGGGCGATCATTCCTACGAGCAGTACTTC
V gene: TRBV7-8; J gene: TRBJ2-1; D gene: -; clone size: once; CDR3 protein: CASSEQGYNEQFF; CDR3 DNA: TGTGCCAGCAGCGAGCAGGGTTACAATGAGCAGTTCTTC
V gene: TRBV29-1; J gene: TRBJ2-1; D gene: -; clone size: -; CDR3 protein: CSVGGRGVNEQFF; CDR3 DNA: TGCAGCGTTGGAGGCAGGGGAGTAAATGAGCAGTTCTTC
V gene: TRBV28; J gene: TRBJ2-7; D gene: -; clone size: -; CDR3 protein: CASSLLLGYEQYF; CDR3 DNA: TGTGCCAGCAGTTTATTGTTAGGGTACGAGCAGTACTTC
V gene: TRBV6-6; J gene: TRBJ2-2; D gene: TRBD2; clone size: -; CDR3 protein: CASRTGLAETTGELFF; CDR3 DNA: TGTGCCAGCAGAACGGGACTAGCGGAGACCACCGGGGAGCTGTTTTTT
V gene: TRBV19; J gene: TRBJ2-1; D gene: TRBD2; clone size: -; CDR3 protein: CASSIAAGGFNEQFF; CDR3 DNA: TGTGCCAGTAGTATCGCTGCGGGGGGATTCAATGAGCAGTTCTTC
V gene: TRBV19; J gene: TRBJ2-5; D gene: TRBD2; clone size: -; CDR3 protein: CASSKTSGGGETQYF; CDR3 DNA: TGTGCCAGTAGTAAGACTAGCGGGGGTGGAGAGACCCAGTACTTC
V gene: TRBV9; J gene: TRBJ2-5; D gene: -; clone size: once; CDR3 protein: CASSPLQGLRETQYF; CDR3 DNA: TGTGCCAGCAGTCCTCTACAGGGCCTCCGAGAGACCCAGTACTTC
V gene: TRBV29-1; J gene: TRBJ1-5; D gene: -; clone size: few; CDR3 protein: CSVETGYNQPQHF; CDR3 DNA: TGCAGCGTTGAGACGGGATACAATCAGCCCCAGCATTTT
V gene: TRBV6-6; J gene: TRBJ2-6; D gene: -; clone size: -; CDR3 protein: CATTSTGSGANVLTF; CDR3 DNA: TGTGCCACTACCTCAACAGGGTCTGGGGCCAACGTCCTGACTTTC
V gene: TRBV6-6; J gene: TRBJ1-6; D gene: -; clone size: -; CDR3 protein: CASSSGTAYNSPLHF; CDR3 DNA: TGTGCCAGCAGTTCCGGGACGGCATATAATTCACCCCTCCACTTT
V gene: TRBV4-1; J gene: TRBJ1-4; D gene: -; clone size: -; CDR3 protein: CASSRDYEGEKLFF; CDR3 DNA: TGCGCCAGCAGCCGGGACTACGAAGGTGAAAAACTGTTTTTT
V gene: TRBV29-1; J gene: TRBJ2-1; D gene: -; clone size: -; CDR3 protein: CSVGEAGEQFF; CDR3 DNA: TGCAGCGTTGGGGAGGCGGGTGAGCAGTTCTTC
V gene: TRBV29-1; J gene: TRBJ2-7; D gene: TRBD2; clone size: -; CDR3 protein: CSVEAWEGTGNYEQYF; CDR3 DNA: TGCAGCGTTGAAGCCTGGGAGGGGACGGGGAACTACGAGCAGTACTTC
V gene: TRBV9; J gene: TRBJ2-3; D gene: TRBD1; clone size: -; CDR3 protein: CASSQGTGATDTQYF; CDR3 DNA: TGTGCCAGCAGCCAGGGGACAGGGGCCACAGATACGCAGTATTTT
V gene: TRBV13; J gene: TRBJ2-2; D gene: TRBD2; clone size: -; CDR3 protein: CASSLGLSASGNTGELFF; CDR3 DNA: TGTGCCAGCAGCTTAGGCCTCTCGGCTAGCGGGAACACCGGGGAGCTGTTTTTT
V gene: TRBV6-1; J gene: TRBJ2-7; D gene: -; clone size: once; CDR3 protein: CASSTASSYEQYF; CDR3 DNA: TGTGCCAGCTCGACCGCGAGCTCCTACGAGCAGTACTTC
V gene: TRBV5-1; J gene: TRBJ2-3; D gene: TRBD2; clone size: few; CDR3 protein: CASSGPGTSAEPSTDTQYF; CDR3 DNA: TGCGCCAGCAGCGGGCCCGGGACTAGCGCTGAGCCTAGCACAGATACGCAGTATTTT
V gene: TRBV5-1; J gene: TRBJ2-2; D gene: TRBD2; clone size: once; CDR3 protein: CASSLDVERERSKANTGELFF; CDR3 DNA: TGCGCCAGCAGCTTGGATGTCGAGCGGGAGCGATCCAAAGCGAACACCGGGGAGCTGTTTTTT
V gene: TRBV10-1; J gene: TRBJ2-7; D gene: -; clone size: -; CDR3 protein: CASSELAQLDEQYF; CDR3 DNA: TGCGCCAGCAGTGAATTGGCTCAACTCGACGAGCAGTACTTC
V gene: TRBV5-4; J gene: TRBJ2-7; D gene: -; clone size: -; CDR3 protein: CASSLDGLMASYEQYF; CDR3 DNA: TGTGCCAGCAGCTTGGATGGACTAATGGCTTCCTACGAGCAGTACTTC
V gene: TRBV29-1; J gene: TRBJ2-4; D gene: -; clone size: -; CDR3 protein: CSVVGSKNIQYF; CDR3 DNA: TGCAGCGTTGTCGGCAGTAAAAACATTCAGTACTTC
V gene: TRBV5-4; J gene: TRBJ1-1; D gene: -; clone size: -; CDR3 protein: CASSREEGMNTEAFF; CDR3 DNA: TGTGCCAGCAGCCGAGAGGAGGGAATGAACACTGAAGCTTTCTTT
V gene: TRBV6-6; J gene: TRBJ1-2; D gene: -; clone size: medium-sized; CDR3 protein: CASASSPSRFYGYTF; CDR3 DNA: TGTGCCAGCGCAAGTTCACCCAGTCGGTTCTATGGCTACACCTTC
V gene: TRBV9; J gene: TRBJ1-2; D gene: -; clone size: once; CDR3 protein: CASSVSSYGYTF; CDR3 DNA: TGTGCCAGCAGCGTTAGCAGCTACGGCTACACCTTC
V gene: TRBV7-9; J gene: TRBJ1-2; D gene: -; clone size: -; CDR3 protein: CASSSAGHYGYTF; CDR3 DNA: TGTGCCAGCAGCTCCGCAGGGCACTATGGCTACACCTTC
V gene: TRBV27; J gene: TRBJ2-2; D gene: -; clone size: -; CDR3 protein: CASRRPGPNTGELFF; CDR3 DNA: TGTGCCAGCAGGCGCCCGGGCCCGAACACCGGGGAGCTGTTTTTT
V gene: TRBV7-2; J gene: TRBJ1-5; D gene: -; clone size: -; CDR3 protein: CASSLGGYSNQPQHF; CDR3 DNA: TGTGCCAGCAGCTTAGGAGGTTATAGCAATCAGCCCCAGCATTTT
V gene: TRBV11-2; J gene: TRBJ2-1; D gene: -; clone size: few; CDR3 protein: CASSLVHGQSSYNEQFF; CDR3 DNA: TGTGCCAGCAGCTTAGTTCACGGCCAGAGCTCCTACAATGAGCAGTTCTTC
V gene: TRBV19; J gene: TRBJ2-7; D gene: TRBD1; clone size: -; CDR3 protein: CASSHYRGYEQYF; CDR3 DNA: TGTGCCAGTAGTCACTACAGGGGATACGAGCAGTACTTC
V gene: TRBV29-1; J gene: TRBJ1-2; D gene: -; clone size: -; CDR3 protein: CSVPGARFGYTF; CDR3 DNA: TGCAGCGTCCCCGGGGCTAGATTTGGCTACACCTTC
V gene: TRBV25-1; J gene: TRBJ2-7; D gene: -; clone size: -; CDR3 protein: CASSLLSGSSYEQYF; CDR3 DNA: TGTGCCAGCAGTCTGCTATCTGGGTCCTCCTACGAGCAGTACTTC
V gene: TRBV27; J gene: TRBJ2-7; D gene: TRBD1; clone size: few; CDR3 protein: CASSPGTAGYEQYF; CDR3 DNA: TGTGCCAGCAGCCCAGGGACAGCTGGCTACGAGCAGTACTTC
V gene: TRBV4-1; J gene: TRBJ2-2; D gene: -; clone size: -; CDR3 protein: CASSQDPNGQYPGELFF; CDR3 DNA: TGCGCCAGCAGCCAAGATCCCAACGGTCAGTACCCCGGGGAGCTGTTTTTT
V gene: TRBV10-1; J gene: TRBJ2-7; D gene: TRBD2; clone size: -; CDR3 protein: CASSEVAGVLTTTLSYEQYF; CDR3 DNA: TGCGCCAGCAGTGAGGTAGCGGGAGTTCTTACCACTACCCTTTCCTACGAGCAGTACTTC
V gene: TRBV4-1; J gene: TRBJ2-7; D gene: -; clone size: -; CDR3 protein: CASSQERADSYEQYF; CDR3 DNA: TGCGCCAGCAGCCAGGAGAGGGCGGATTCCTACGAGCAGTACTTC
V gene: TRBV30; J gene: TRBJ1-1; D gene: -; clone size: once; CDR3 protein: CAWYGAGDTEAFF; CDR3 DNA: TGTGCCTGGTATGGGGCCGGAGACACTGAAGCTTTCTTT
V gene: TRBV5-1; J gene: TRBJ1-1; D gene: -; clone size: -; CDR3 protein: CASSLEVRETTEAFF; CDR3 DNA: TGCGCCAGCAGCTTGGAAGTCAGGGAGACCACTGAAGCTTTCTTT
V gene: TRBV7-6; J gene: TRBJ1-2; D gene: TRBD1; clone size: -; CDR3 protein: CASSPGTGPYGYTF; CDR3 DNA: TGTGCCAGCAGCCCTGGGACAGGGCCTTATGGCTACACCTTC
V gene: TRBV5-1; J gene: TRBJ2-7; D gene: -; clone size: -; CDR3 protein: CASSLGQGLGYEQYF; CDR3 DNA: TGCGCCAGCAGCTTGGGTCAGGGATTAGGGTACGAGCAGTACTTC
V gene: TRBV2; J gene: TRBJ2-3; D gene: -; clone size: -; CDR3 protein: CASSVFPGASTDTQYF; CDR3 DNA: TGTGCCAGCAGTGTTTTCCCAGGGGCCAGCACAGATACGCAGTATTTT